Listed here is a single TCR beta chain. Profiled with immunoSEQ multiplex PCR; TCRdb holds only in-frame clones, not every one. In the table there are 90,000 to 100,000 clones, 80% to 95% of which are singletons. This sample is drawn from a study of T cell changes during pregnancy in multiple sclerosis. The sample here was peripheral blood, taken in the first trimester of pregnancy. The clonotype was recovered from a female donor with multiple sclerosis, enrolled in a pregnancy study.

The DNA for the CDR3 is TGTGCCAGTAACCGCCCGGGACTCGTACAGTTCTTC. This encodes CASNRPGLVQFF. The chain has TRBV19 and TRBJ2-1; D is possibly TRBD2 (6 bases). This CDR3 has 12 amino acids. V lost 7 bases and J 13 bases, leaving 17 bases between the germline ends. CDR1 is LNHDA, CDR2 SQIVND, per germline (reference sequence).